This TCR beta chain was retrieved from a study of T cells in Graves' hyperthyroidism and ophthalmopathy. This clonotype was seen just once. Its antigen is still unknown. It was RNA transcripts that yielded the amplified TCR beta CDR3 regions. In the first-round RT-PCR of the TCR CDR3, the HTBI primer set was used. TCRdb reanalysed the multiplex PCR reads using MiXCR and keeps one entry per CDR3 protein. The sample lists roughly 570,000 distinct CDR3 sequences, about 45% occurring once. Uncontrolled infection, other autoimmune disease, pregnancy and lactation each barred patients from inclusion. Study conclusions and caveats: In simple terms, a model built on 13 V-J features told ophthalmopathy apart from stable hyperthyroidism. Appearing also in blood were most of the thyroid clonotypes expanded above 0.001.

The ends lost 3 bases at V and 5 bases at J; junction bases unmatched: 5. CDR3 length equals 14 residues. Germline V CDR1 and CDR2: SGHVS, FNYEAQ. The sample was peripheral blood or thyroid tissue (not recorded which). The chain links TRBV7-6 to TRBJ2-7, with TRBD1 matching over 9 bases. The origin of this receptor is an adult woman with Graves' disease, either hyperthyroidism or ophthalmopathy (not recorded which). The CDR3 DNA reads TGTGCCAGCAGCTTCGGGACAGGGCGCCACGAGCAGTACTTC. This sequence encodes CASSFGTGRHEQYF. Full variable domain (remainder filled in from reference TRBV7-6 and TRBJ2-7): GAGVSQSPRYKVTKRGQDVALRCDPISGHVSLYWYRQALGQGPEFLTYFNYEAQQDKSGLPNDRFSAERPEGSISTLTIQRTEQRDSAMYRCASSFGTGRHEQYFGPGTRLTVT.